This T cell receptor (beta chain) is drawn from a study of T cell changes during pregnancy in multiple sclerosis. Only in-frame clones appear in the TCRdb table, and some are missing; sequencing was by immunoSEQ multiplex PCR. The table lists approximately 48,000 clones, over 85% of them singletons. Sequences were derived from CD8+ T cells from peripheral blood mononuclear cells, sampled before pregnancy. The receptor comes from a female donor with multiple sclerosis, enrolled in a pregnancy study.

CDR3 in DNA: TGTGCTAGCGGAGGGGAGCGGGGGCGGCCCACAGATACGCAGTATTTT. Its translation: CASGGERGRPTDTQYF. This chain uses TRBV12-5 with TRBJ2-3; 8 nucleotides match TRBD2. CDR3 length: 16 residues. V shed 9 bases and J 2 bases; nucleotides not matched to a gene: 13. Germline-derived CDR1 and CDR2 are LGHNT and FRNRAP.